This TCR beta chain was sequenced in a study of cytomegalovirus exposure and HLA in healthy donors. Overall study findings and caveats: Trimming of TCR beta V- and J-genes showed a link, identified in a later analysis, to a missense DCLRE1C variant.

On this clone: Its cognate antigen is unknown.

With 60 Vbeta and 13 Jbeta primers, the PCR was carried out. Original methodology: A later analysis counted 65 million to 80 million unique TCR beta chains, around 10 million shared. Method: immunoSEQ multiplex PCR; TCRdb's copy keeps in-frame clones and lacks some. V, J and clone size are those of that table, while D and trimming were read from the DNA. The sample lists more than 200,000 clones; approximately 87% were seen once. Trimming left V 0 bases short and J 4 bases short, with 6 bases between. The CDR3 covers 13 residues. CDR1 and CDR2 from the germline V gene are SEHNR and FQNEAQ (reference sequence).

The rearrangement links TRBV7-9 to TRBJ1-1; D remains unclear. This TCR was sampled from a human donor in good health. Sequencing was carried out using PBMCs. In DNA, the CDR3 is TGTGCCAGCAGCTTAGCTTACGGCACTGAAGCTTTCTTT. As protein: CASSLAYGTEAFF. Full variable domain (missing parts from reference TRBV7-9 and TRBJ1-1): DTGVSQNPRHKITKRGQNVTFRCDPISEHNRLYWYRQTLGQGPEFLTYFQNEAQLEKSRLLSDRFSAERPKGSFSTLEIQRTEQGDSAMYLCASSLAYGTEAFFGQGTRLTVV.